This entry features one T cell receptor (beta chain) sequence. Its specificity is not known. The data were obtained in a study of vaccination and CD4 T cells after COVID-19. Time point described: late sampling 161 to 241 days after vaccination in a few convalescent patients. Treatment here: roughly 10-day PBMC culture with coronavirus spike peptide pools or control peptides (ViraFEST assay). Germline CDR1 reads DFQATT; CDR2 reads SNEGSKA (reference sequence). The germline V and J ends were trimmed by 3 bases and 1 base, with 18 bases remaining between them. The CDR3 covers 16 residues. The study, taken as a whole, reports: The authors identified 304 of 307 vaccine-specific clones in convalescent patients as spike mono-reactive.

CD4+ T cells that had been cultured provided DNA sequenced with the Oncomine TCR Beta short-read assay. Genomic DNA from cultured CD4+ T cells was extracted. TCRdb reprocessed the PCR reads with MiXCR, giving one entry per CDR3 protein. The table lists 16,000 or so distinct CDR3 sequences, about 45% of them singletons. This rearrangement joins TRBV20-1 to TRBJ2-5; weak D call: TRBD1 (6 bases). Source: CD4+ T cells from blood, cultured in vitro, taken about 7 months after SARS-CoV-2 vaccination. This sequence was found in a human donor who had recovered from COVID-19. The CDR3 nucleotides read TGCAGTGCTAGGGACATGACACAGGGTAGCCAAGAGACCCAGTACTTC. It codes for CSARDMTQGSQETQYF.